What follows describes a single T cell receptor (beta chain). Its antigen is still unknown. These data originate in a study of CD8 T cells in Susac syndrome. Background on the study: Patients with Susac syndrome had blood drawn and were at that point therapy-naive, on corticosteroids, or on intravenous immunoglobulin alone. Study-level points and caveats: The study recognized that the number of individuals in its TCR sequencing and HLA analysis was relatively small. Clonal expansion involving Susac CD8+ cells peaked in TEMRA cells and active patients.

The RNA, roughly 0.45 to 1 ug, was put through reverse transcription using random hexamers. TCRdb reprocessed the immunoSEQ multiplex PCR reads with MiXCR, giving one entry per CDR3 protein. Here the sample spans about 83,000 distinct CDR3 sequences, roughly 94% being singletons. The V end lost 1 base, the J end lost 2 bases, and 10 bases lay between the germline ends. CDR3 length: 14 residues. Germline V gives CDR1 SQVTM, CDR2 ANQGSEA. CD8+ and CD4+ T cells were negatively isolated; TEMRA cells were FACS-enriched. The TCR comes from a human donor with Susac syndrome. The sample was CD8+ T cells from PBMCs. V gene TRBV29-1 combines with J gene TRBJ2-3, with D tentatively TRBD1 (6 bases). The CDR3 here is CSVEGWTVTDTQYF. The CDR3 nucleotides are TGCAGCGTTGAAGGTTGGACAGTCACAGATACGCAGTATTTT.